The 21 T cell receptor beta chains below were found in one sample sequenced in a study of T-cell reconstitution after alpha-beta-depleted transplantation in children. Unique molecular identifiers were used to barcode this TCRbeta library. TCRdb recomputed calls from the PCR reads with MiXCR, one row per CDR3 protein. The sample includes hundreds of thousands of distinct CDR3 sequences, 10% to 13% of them seen just once. The material sequenced was PBMCs from the stem cell graft donor, taken from the stem cell graft. The receptors were sampled from a human donor who donated a stem cell graft to a child with acute myeloid leukemia.

The chain combines TRBV7-9 with TRBJ2-3; D unclear. Germline V lookup: CDR1 SEHNR, CDR2 FQNEAQ (reference sequence). The V end was cut by 2 bases, the J end by 1 base, with 7 bases between. The length of the CDR3 is 14 residues. CDR3 sequence reads: CASSLNQGTDTQYF. CDR3 sequence (DNA): TGTGCCAGCAGCTTAAATCAGGGCACAGATACGCAGTATTTT.

In this sample, this clonotype turned up a few times. V usage is TRBV6-6 and J usage is TRBJ1-1; the D gene is possibly TRBD1 (5 bases). With 4 bases removed from V and 5 bases from J, the gap between germline ends came to 11 bases. The germline gives CDR1 MNHNY, CDR2 SVGAGI (reference sequence). The CDR3 covers 13 residues. CDR3 loop: CASSSPGITEAFF. In DNA, the CDR3 is TGTGCCAGCAGTTCTCCAGGGATAACTGAAGCTTTCTTT.

The rearrangement uses TRBV29-1 and TRBJ2-6; no reliable D call. The germline V gene has CDR1 SQVTM and CDR2 ANQGSEA. V was cut by 5 bases and J by 0 bases, with 5 bases left in between. CDR3 length equals 13 residues. The DNA for the CDR3 is TGCAGCGTTTGGAACTCTGGGGCCAACGTCCTGACTTTC. This translates into CSVWNSGANVLTF.

The rearrangement links TRBV4-2 to TRBJ1-5; TRBD1 agrees at 11 bases. Trimming took 1 base from V and 1 from J; bases not matched to a gene: 9. Germline loops: CDR1 LGHNA, CDR2 YNFKEQ. The CDR3 consists of 19 residues. The CDR3 sequence is CASSQGRGTGGVSNQPQHF. CDR3 DNA: TGTGCCAGCAGCCAAGGCCGAGGGACAGGGGGGGTCAGCAATCAGCCCCAGCATTTT.

This clonotype was recorded many times. This rearrangement joins TRBV29-1 to TRBJ2-3, with a weak D call TRBD2 (6 bases). There are 12 residues in the CDR3. V was cut by 7 bases and J by 2 bases, with 10 bases left in between. Germline V gene data show CDR1 as SQVTM and CDR2 as ANQGSEA. The CDR3 region is CSDRGSTDTQYF. CDR3 bases: TGCAGCGACCGGGGGTCCACAGATACGCAGTATTTT.

The chain is built from TRBV3-1 and TRBJ2-5; a weak D match, TRBD1 (6 bases). CDR3 length: 14 amino acids. Trimming pared 2 bases from V and 3 bases from J, leaving 10 bases between. Germline values: CDR1 LGHDT, CDR2 YNNKEL (reference sequence). The CDR3 DNA reads TGTGCCAGCAGCCAACCAGGGGCCAAAGAGACCCAGTACTTC. Translation gives CASSQPGAKETQYF.

This chain links TRBV20-1 with TRBJ2-1; D might be TRBD2 (5 bases). V lost 5 bases and J lost 4, with 12 bases in between. There are 13 residues in the CDR3. Germline lookup yields CDR1 DFQATT and CDR2 SNEGSKA (reference sequence). CDR3 coding DNA: TGCAGTGCTGCCCCGGACTTGTACAATGAGCAGTTCTTC. Encoded protein: CSAAPDLYNEQFF.

This clonotype was seen at least ten times. The V call is TRBV6-5, the J call TRBJ2-7; no reliable D call. Germline loops: CDR1 MNHEY, CDR2 SVGAGI. The CDR3 runs to 15 residues. Trimming took off 0 bases at V and 7 bases at J, with 16 bases between the two ends. In nucleotides, the CDR3 is TGTGCCAGCAGTTACTCCCCTAATCCCCGATCGGAGCAGTACTTC. It specifies CASSYSPNPRSEQYF.

This clonotype was observed a few times. The rearrangement joins TRBV28 to TRBJ1-2; the match to TRBD1 covers 9 bases. In germline, CDR1 is MDHEN, CDR2 SYDVKM. This CDR3 comprises 12 residues. Germline trimming cut 11 bases from V and 4 bases from J; bases unmatched to any gene: 5. The CDR3, as DNA: TGTGCCGGGAAACAGGGGGCCTATGGCTACACCTTC. Translated: CAGKQGAYGYTF.

V usage is TRBV6-2 or TRBV6-3 and J usage is TRBJ2-1; D not resolved. Between the trimmed V and J ends, which lost 6 bases and 4 bases, there was a span of 16 bases. CDR1 is MNHEY, CDR2 SVGEGT, per germline. CDR3 length: 15 amino acids. The CDR3 spells CASSITHTTYNEQFF. In nucleotides, the CDR3 is TGTGCCAGCAGCATCACTCATACCACATACAATGAGCAGTTCTTC.

The chain has TRBV29-1 and TRBJ1-2, with D possibly matching TRBD1 (6 bases). The V gene's germline CDR1 is SQVTM and CDR2 ANQGSEA. The CDR3 totals 14 residues. V lost 0 bases and J 6 bases, leaving 14 bases between the germline ends. CDR3 DNA sequence: TGCAGCGTTGAAGATCAGGGAACAGGGAATGGCTACACCTTC. This codes for CSVEDQGTGNGYTF. Combining the CDR3 with reference TRBV29-1 and TRBJ1-2 gives the whole variable domain SAVISQKPSRDICQRGTSLTIQCQVDSQVTMMFWYRQQPGQSLTLIATANQGSEATYESGFVIDKFPISRPNLTFSTLTVSNMSPEDSSIYLCSVEDQGTGNGYTFGSGTRLTVV.

This clonotype occurred a few times. J is TRBJ2-7 and V is TRBV20-1; D is possibly TRBD1 or TRBD2 (5 bases each). Trimming stripped 1 base from V and 6 bases from J, with 16 bases between. CDR3 size: 14 residues. CDR1 and CDR2 from the germline V gene are DFQATT and SNEGSKA (reference sequence). In DNA, the CDR3 is TGCAGTGCTAGAGCGCATATGGGACGATCCGAGCAGTACTTC. It translates to CSARAHMGRSEQYF.

The CDR3 sequence is CAWRNPGETQYF. The DNA for the CDR3 is TGTGCCTGGAGGAACCCGGGGGAGACCCAGTACTTC. The V gene is TRBV30, the J gene TRBJ2-5; D is possibly TRBD2 (5 bases). This CDR3 comprises 12 residues. Trimming took off 3 bases at V and 5 bases at J, with 10 bases between the two ends. Germline V gives CDR1 GTSNPN, CDR2 SVGIG (reference sequence).

This clonotype has more than one count but fewer than ten. The J gene is TRBJ1-3, the V gene TRBV29-1; no clear D gene. Trimming left V 4 bases short and J 1 base short, with 20 bases between. The CDR3 is made up of 17 amino acids. CDR1 and CDR2 from the germline V gene are SQVTM and ANQGSEA. Here the CDR3 reads CSVAGQDLSLSGNTIYF. The CDR3 nucleotides read TGCAGCGTTGCTGGGCAGGACCTCTCCCTTTCTGGAAACACCATATATTTT. Variable domain in full (rest from reference TRBV29-1 and TRBJ1-3): SAVISQKPSRDICQRGTSLTIQCQVDSQVTMMFWYRQQPGQSLTLIATANQGSEATYESGFVIDKFPISRPNLTFSTLTVSNMSPEDSSIYLCSVAGQDLSLSGNTIYFGEGSWLTVV.

This clonotype was seen repeatedly, ten times or more. The chain has TRBV7-3 and TRBJ2-5; D ambiguous. Germline CDR1 SGHTA, CDR2 FQGTGA. Trimming took 6 bases from V and 2 from J, leaving 10 bases between them. The CDR3 has 13 amino acids. In nucleotides, the CDR3 is TGTGCCAGCAGTTTGATAGGGCAAGAGACCCAGTACTTC. Translating gives CASSLIGQETQYF.

This chain links TRBV7-9 with TRBJ1-2; perhaps TRBD1 as D (5 bases). V gave up 5 bases and J gave up 4 bases, with 14 bases separating them. CDR1 is SEHNR and CDR2 is FQNEAQ in the germline V gene (reference sequence). The CDR3 covers 14 residues. Here the CDR3 reads CASSLGTGIYGYTF. In DNA, the CDR3 is TGTGCCAGCAGCCTAGGGACGGGTATCTATGGCTACACCTTC.

The chain is built from TRBV24-1 and TRBJ2-1; TRBD2 matches 8 bases. With 4 bases clipped from V and 3 bases from J, the junction kept 10 bases outside the gene matches. This CDR3 spans 17 amino acids. Germline CDR1 KGHDR, CDR2 SFDVKD. CDR3 protein: CATSDPRAGVHYNEQFF. The CDR3 coding sequence is TGTGCCACCAGTGACCCGCGAGCGGGAGTACACTACAATGAGCAGTTCTTC.

This clonotype was observed a few times. This chain connects TRBV3-1 to TRBJ1-1, with TRBD1 as a possible D gene (5 bases). Germline lookup yields CDR1 LGHDT and CDR2 YNNKEL (reference sequence). V was cut by 4 bases and J by 0 bases, with 12 bases left in between. The CDR3 length is 15 residues. CDR3 protein: CASSPGGLMNTEAFF. CDR3 nucleotide sequence: TGTGCCAGCAGCCCGGGGGGTCTCATGAACACTGAAGCTTTCTTT.

This clonotype was seen only a few times. V and J are TRBV6-2 or TRBV6-3 and TRBJ2-1; D not certain. V lost 3 bases to trimming and J lost 5 bases, with 8 bases between them. This CDR3 contains 13 residues. Germline-derived CDR1 and CDR2 are MNHEY and SVGEGT. The CDR3 DNA follows: TGTGCCAGCAGTTATGGCCCGCACAATGAGCAGTTCTTC. Amino acid sequence: CASSYGPHNEQFF.

This clonotype was seen a few times. The chain combines TRBV23-1 with TRBJ2-2, with D possibly being TRBD1 (6 bases). TRBV23-1 is assigned to the ORF class and has an uncertain function. Trimming pared 6 bases from V and 1 base from J, leaving 15 bases between. CDR3 length: 16 residues. In nucleotides, the CDR3 is TGCGCCAGCAGAGACGGGGACAAACAGAACACCGGGGAGCTGTTTTTT. Protein product: CASRDGDKQNTGELFF.

The chain links TRBV28 to TRBJ2-7; D not certain. Germline assignment: CDR1 MDHEN and CDR2 SYDVKM. The ends were cut back, 6 bases at V and 1 base at J, with 10 bases in the middle. CDR3 length: 13 amino acids. CDR3 DNA: TGTGCCAGCAGGGTCGACAAGTCCTACGAGCAGTACTTC. Translated: CASRVDKSYEQYF.